The 27 T cell receptor beta chains in this list originate from one sample, sequenced in a study of cytomegalovirus exposure and HLA in healthy donors. Vbeta (60) and Jbeta (13) primers were used in the PCR. The protocol was immunoSEQ multiplex PCR, while the TCRdb copy is restricted to in-frame clones and leaves out a portion. The sample consists of around 190,000 clones, 79% of them appearing once. The sequencing sample was made of PBMCs. Source of these receptors: a woman aged 25 to 45 in good health and CMV-seropositive.

The rearrangement links TRBV13 to TRBJ1-1, with a tentative D call TRBD1 (5 bases). The CDR3 consists of 13 residues. The ends were cut back, 0 bases at V and 4 bases at J, with 6 bases in the middle. Germline V gene sequence: CDR1 PRHDT, CDR2 FYEKMQ (reference sequence). The CDR3: CASSLGQGTEAFF. CDR3 nucleotides: TGTGCCAGCAGCTTAGGGCAGGGCACTGAAGCTTTCTTT.

In this sample, this clone turned up once. The chain joins TRBV9 to TRBJ2-4; 7 bases fit TRBD1. Per germline, CDR1 SGDLS and CDR2 YYNGEE. The CDR3 length is 14 residues. With 3 bases clipped from V and 7 bases from J, the junction kept 7 bases outside the gene matches. The CDR3 loop is CASSGRGSTNIQYF. DNA for the CDR3: TGTGCCAGCAGCGGCAGGGGGTCTACCAACATTCAGTACTTC.

This clone was observed once. The chain employs TRBV29-1 and TRBJ2-5; 7 nucleotides line up with TRBD1. The CDR3 loop spans 14 amino acids. Germline V gives CDR1 SQVTM, CDR2 ANQGSEA. The junction had 11 bases not matched to a gene; V was cut back by 6 bases and J by 4 bases. The CDR3 coding sequence is TGCAGCGTCGTCAGTACAGGGGTTAGAGAGACCCAGTACTTC. Protein product: CSVVSTGVRETQYF.

Only a few counts were recorded for this clone. V and J are TRBV10-3 and TRBJ2-6, with 7 bases lining up with TRBD1. The germline V gene has CDR1 ENHRY and CDR2 SYGVKD. The CDR3 is 18 amino acids. After removal of 2 bases from V and 3 bases from J, the junction contained 10 bases not matched to a gene. The CDR3 protein is CAISERQGPINGANVLTF. For the CDR3, the DNA is TGTGCCATCAGTGAGCGACAGGGTCCAATTAATGGGGCCAACGTCCTGACTTTC.

This clone has only one observation. The chain uses TRBV19 and TRBJ2-7; D gene uncertain. Trimming removed 4 bases from V and 1 base from J, with 5 bases in between. The CDR3 consists of 12 residues. Germline V CDR1 and CDR2: LNHDA, SQIVND (reference sequence). CDR3 DNA sequence: TGTGCCAGTAGTAAGAGATCCTACGAGCAGTACTTC. It codes for CASSKRSYEQYF.

This chain links TRBV10-3 with TRBJ2-4, with unresolved D. In germline, CDR1 is ENHRY, CDR2 SYGVKD. This CDR3 region has 13 residues. The ends were cut back, 6 bases at V and 1 base at J, with 7 bases in the middle. The CDR3 loop is CAIRSPAKNIQYF. The CDR3 bases are TGTGCCATCAGGAGCCCCGCCAAAAACATTCAGTACTTC.

CDR3 nucleotide sequence: TGCGCCAGCAGCCTCAGGCCGGGACTAGCGCCCTCTGAGCAGTACTTC. It yields the protein CASSLRPGLAPSEQYF. The V call is TRBV4-1, the J call TRBJ2-7; 10 bases match TRBD2. This CDR3 has 16 amino acids. CDR1 MGHRA and CDR2 YSYEKL come from the germline V gene. The J segment lost 7 bases and the V segment lost 4 bases, leaving 13 bases of the junction unmatched.

The gene calls are TRBV7-9 and TRBJ2-3; maybe TRBD2 (6 bases). CDR3 size: 15 residues. Germline loops: CDR1 SEHNR, CDR2 FQNEAQ (reference sequence). Trimming removed 2 bases from V and 1 base from J, with 10 bases in between. The CDR3 DNA reads as TGTGCCAGCAGCTTATGGGAGGAAGGCACAGATACGCAGTATTTT. It translates to CASSLWEEGTDTQYF.

The rearrangement links TRBV11-2 to TRBJ2-7; no reliable D call. The length of the CDR3 is 17 residues. V lost 5 bases to trimming and J lost 1 base, with 21 bases between them. Germline values: CDR1 SGHAT, CDR2 FQNNGV. CDR3 sequence reads: CASSPYHLAGSSYEQYF. CDR3 nucleotide sequence: TGTGCCAGCAGCCCTTATCACCTGGCAGGCTCGTCCTACGAGCAGTACTTC.

This clone was detected only once. The chain links TRBV4-2 to TRBJ1-2; perhaps TRBD1 as D (6 bases). Germline loops: CDR1 LGHNA, CDR2 YNFKEQ. The CDR3 has 15 amino acids. V was shortened by 0 bases and J by 2 bases, with 10 bases between the two germline ends. DNA of the CDR3: TGTGCCAGCAGCCAAGAAAGGGACACAAACTATGGCTACACCTTC. This translates into CASSQERDTNYGYTF.

This clone was counted only a few times. The chain links TRBV5-5 to TRBJ1-3; 7 bases align to TRBD1. The CDR3 length is 17 residues. Trimming took 5 bases from V and 0 from J; bases not matched to a gene: 11. Per germline, CDR1 SGHKS and CDR2 YYEKEE (reference sequence). DNA for the CDR3: TGTGCCAGCAGGGCCCGACAGGGACCAAGCTCTGGAAACACCATATATTTT. Amino acids: CASRARQGPSSGNTIYF.

Written as DNA, the CDR3 is TGTGCCAGCAGCCTCCGGACAGGGGGGACCGGGGAGCTGTTTTTT. Translation gives CASSLRTGGTGELFF. The chain joins TRBV7-8 to TRBJ2-2, with TRBD1 identical over 10 bases. The CDR3 loop spans 15 amino acids. V lost 5 bases, J lost 5 bases, and 5 bases stayed unmatched. Germline CDR1 is SGHVS and CDR2 is FQNEAQ. Variable domain in full (rest from reference TRBV7-8 and TRBJ2-2): GAGVSQSPRYKVAKRGQDVALRCDPISGHVSLFWYQQALGQGPEFLTYFQNEAQLDKSGLPSDRFFAERPEGSVSTLKIQRTQQEDSAVYLCASSLRTGGTGELFFGEGSRLTVL.

The chain joins TRBV9 to TRBJ2-5, with TRBD2 matching 8 bases. The CDR3 has 19 residues. Looked up from germline, CDR1 is SGDLS and CDR2 is YYNGEE. After removal of 3 bases from V and 5 bases from J, the junction contained 21 bases not matched to a gene. The CDR3 DNA follows: TGTGCCAGCAGCGGGAACCCGAGCGTCCCCGGGAGGGACTGGGAGACCCAGTACTTC. Its protein is CASSGNPSVPGRDWETQYF.

V and J are TRBV6-6 and TRBJ2-5; D not certain. The V gene's germline CDR1 is MNHNY and CDR2 SVGAGI (reference sequence). V was shortened by 4 bases and J by 0 bases, with 9 bases between the two germline ends. This CDR3 is 14 amino acids long. CDR3 nucleotide sequence: TGTGCCAGCAGTTTATCCGCTAACCAAGAGACCCAGTACTTC. Its translation: CASSLSANQETQYF.

V is TRBV5-6 and J is TRBJ2-7, with TRBD2 identical over 12 bases. Germline values: CDR1 SGHDT, CDR2 YYEEEE. The length of the CDR3 is 15 residues. Unmatched junction bases numbered 6, after V lost 4 bases and J lost 4 bases. The CDR3 loop reads CASSPGLAGLYEQYF. The CDR3 DNA is TGTGCCAGCAGCCCAGGACTAGCGGGATTGTACGAGCAGTACTTC.

This clone was counted between two and nine times. The chain recombines TRBV25-1 with TRBJ1-2; D uncertain. Germline assignment: CDR1 MGHDK and CDR2 SYGVNS. V dropped 7 bases and J dropped 3 bases, with 12 bases sitting between them. The CDR3 runs 13 residues. The CDR3 DNA reads as TGTGCCAGCACAGAGGGTTTAGACTATGGCTACACCTTC. This codes for CASTEGLDYGYTF.

The chain joins TRBV21-1 to TRBJ1-3; the DNA was not used to check the table's D call, TRBD1. TRBV21-1 counts as a pseudogene. The CDR3 runs 16 residues. CDR3 nucleotides: TGTGCCAGCAGCACCCGACAGGGCACCTCTGGAAACACCATATATTTT. Translated, it gives CASSTRQGTSGNTIYF.

The V call is TRBV13, the J call TRBJ1-1; 9 bases fit TRBD1. Germline V CDR1 and CDR2: PRHDT, FYEKMQ (reference sequence). CDR3 length: 16 residues. Trimming took 5 bases from V and 0 from J; bases not matched to a gene: 7. CDR3 region: CASSPRGQGMNTEAFF. The DNA for the CDR3 is TGTGCCAGCAGCCCCCGAGGACAGGGGATGAACACTGAAGCTTTCTTT.

The chain recombines TRBV7-2 with TRBJ1-1, with 7 bases matching TRBD1. V trimming: 1 base; J trimming: 8 bases; junction bases outside the gene matches: 16. The germline CDR1 and CDR2 sequences are SGHTA and FQGNSA. The CDR3 loop spans 17 amino acids. The CDR3 loop reads CASSLGGPQGLRREAFF. In nucleotides, the CDR3 is TGTGCCAGCAGCTTAGGGGGTCCACAGGGGCTGAGACGGGAAGCTTTCTTT.

This clone appeared once. V and J are TRBV27 and TRBJ1-2, with D unresolved. CDR1 is MNHEY, CDR2 SMNVEV, per germline (reference sequence). The V end lost 5 bases, the J end lost 4 bases, and 14 bases lay between the germline ends. There are 14 residues in the CDR3. The CDR3 loop reads CASSQYPLGYGYTF. The CDR3 nucleotides read TGTGCCAGCAGTCAATACCCCCTAGGCTATGGCTACACCTTC.

The chain is built from TRBV2 and TRBJ1-1; TRBD1 might be the D (6 bases). Germline CDR1 reads SNHLY; CDR2 reads FYNNEI. CDR3 length: 13 residues. V was cut by 9 bases and J by 1 base, with 12 bases left in between. CDR3 in DNA: TGTGCCAGTCGGACAGAACGGAACACTGAAGCTTTCTTT. Amino acid sequence: CASRTERNTEAFF.

This clone was seen a single time. The rearrangement joins TRBV19 to TRBJ2-1; 7 nucleotides agree with TRBD2. CDR1 and CDR2 from the germline V gene are LNHDA and SQIVND (reference sequence). The CDR3 contains 16 residues. J was trimmed by 6 bases and V by 0 bases; bases with no gene match: 8. CDR3 loop: CASSIDLGLELNEQFF. DNA of the CDR3: TGTGCCAGTAGTATAGACCTAGGACTAGAGCTCAATGAGCAGTTCTTC. Complete variable domain (other parts from reference TRBV19 and TRBJ2-1): DGGITQSPKYLFRKEGQNVTLSCEQNLNHDAMYWYRQDPGQGLRLIYYSQIVNDFQKGDIAEGYSVSREKKESFPLTVTSAQKNPTAFYLCASSIDLGLELNEQFFGPGTRLTVL.

The V gene is TRBV4-2, the J gene TRBJ1-6; no clear D gene. The V end was cut by 2 bases, the J end by 4 bases, with 9 bases between. From germline, CDR1 is LGHNA and CDR2 YNFKEQ. This CDR3 has 15 residues. CDR3 DNA sequence: TGTGCCAGCAGCCAAACCGGTCGGTATAATTCACCCCTCCACTTT. Protein sequence: CASSQTGRYNSPLHF.

As DNA, the CDR3 is TGCGCCAGCAGCTTGGGCGCGGTCCGCGAGCAGTACTTC. Amino acid sequence: CASSLGAVREQYF. The rearrangement links TRBV5-1 to TRBJ2-7; no definite D call. The germline V and J ends were trimmed by 0 bases and 6 bases, with 10 bases remaining between them. The CDR3 runs to 13 residues. Germline values: CDR1 SGHRS, CDR2 YFSETQ.

The V gene is TRBV7-9, the J gene TRBJ1-2; 11 positions match TRBD1. Germline-derived CDR1 and CDR2 are SEHNR and FQNEAQ (reference sequence). The length of the CDR3 is 17 residues. The V and J ends lost 2 bases and 8 bases, in that order; junction bases with no gene match: 13. As DNA, the CDR3 is TGTGCCAGCAGCTTATTAGGCCCCCGGACAGGGGGCGCGGGCTACACCTTC. The encoded protein is CASSLLGPRTGGAGYTF.

The rearrangement joins TRBV15 to TRBJ1-5; possibly TRBD1 for D (5 bases). CDR1 LNHNV and CDR2 YYDKDF come from the germline V gene (reference sequence). Trimming removed 5 bases at V and 3 bases at J, with 8 bases between. This CDR3 is 13 amino acids long. The CDR3 region is CATSRQHNQPQHF. CDR3 bases: TGTGCCACCAGCCGACAGCACAATCAGCCCCAGCATTTT.

The chain is built from TRBV6-5 and TRBJ2-1; D possibly corresponds to TRBD1 (6 bases). Trimming stripped 2 bases from V and 2 bases from J, with 13 bases between. From germline, CDR1 is MNHEY and CDR2 SVGAGI. CDR3 size: 16 residues. The CDR3 DNA sequence: TGTGCCAGCAGTTACACCCCGGGACAAACCTACAATGAGCAGTTCTTC. Translated, it gives CASSYTPGQTYNEQFF.